This TCR beta chain comes out of a study of blood T cell repertoires in COVID-19. In the study overall: Both acute and convalescent COVID-19 samples were obtained from the United States, Italy and Spain.

Trimming stripped 4 bases from V and 0 bases from J, with 14 bases between. Germline V CDR1 and CDR2: SGDLS, YYNGEE. This CDR3 comprises 16 residues. In the source study's methods: Reference gene primer amplification yielded estimated nucleated cell counts. Libraries were prepared by immunoSEQ multiplex PCR; TCRdb keeps only in-frame clonotypes and omits some of them. The V and J calls and the clone size are those of that table, but D and trimming were determined from the DNA. The sample has some 190,000 clones, around 80% seen once. Enrolment of Seattle patients took place during active infection, and they were followed longitudinally.

This receptor was taken from a woman of 80 years or more with COVID-19, enrolled during active disease. The rearrangement joins TRBV9 to TRBJ2-1, with D perhaps TRBD2 (6 bases). The sequenced sample was peripheral blood. CDR3 protein: CASSPGLLSSYNEQFF. Written as DNA, the CDR3 is TGTGCCAGCAGCCCGGGACTCCTGAGCTCCTACAATGAGCAGTTCTTC.